This T cell receptor beta chain originates from a study of beta chain features in type 1 diabetes. For the study at large: All samples yielded around 98,000,000 examined sorted cells. General study results and limits: There was a moderate but significant shortening of TCRB CDR3s in all four CD4+ subsets of Type 1 diabetes patients.

As for this clone: Its antigen remains unidentified.

V was shortened by 2 bases and J by 2 bases, with 9 bases between the two germline ends. The CDR3 totals 14 residues. The germline gives CDR1 SNHLY, CDR2 FYNNEI. The authors obtained over 95% purity in all sorted populations. The isolated RNA, all of it, was reverse transcribed, so expressed TCRB transcripts were what got sequenced. Deep immunoSEQ sequencing covered naive, central memory and regulatory T cell samples. Some clones are missing from TCRdb's copy, which holds only in-frame ones; the method was immunoSEQ multiplex PCR. The data contain some 290,000 clones, roughly an eighth of them singletons.

Sequenced material: naive CD4+ T cells from blood. This chain uses TRBV2 with TRBJ2-5; D is unclear. This sequence was found in a man aged 25-40 years with type 1 diabetes. CDR3 DNA sequence: TGTGCCAGCAGTGAAAATGGCAGACAAGAGACCCAGTACTTC. Amino acids: CASSENGRQETQYF.